The present T cell receptor beta chain was sequenced within a study of cytomegalovirus exposure and HLA in healthy donors (dated by TCRdb to about 2017). As for the study more broadly: An earlier analysis of roughly 570 of the donors reported over 250 Gb of sequence data and roughly 120 million unique TCR beta sequences obtained from 180 million or so T cells. Along with the roughly 670-subject first cohort, a separate validation cohort of approximately 110 different subjects was used. The study profiled the T cell repertoires of around 700 subjects by immunosequencing and related them to cytomegalovirus serostatus. Roughly 310 gigabases of sequencing data and approximately 85 million unique TCR sequences were included in an early release covering roughly 700 HLA-typed donors. Four to six DR-DQ haplotypes were handled as single units for association and clustering, since linkage in the cohort was strong. The study aimed to test whether cataloging public T cell receptors could reveal signatures of past pathogen exposure. To predict cytomegalovirus infection status, the study combined high-throughput TCR immunosequencing, statistical association of individual TCRs with disease status, and machine learning. HLA typing covered class I and class II loci at four-digit resolution. In a later analysis, previously published TCR beta repertoires from some 640 donors were re-analyzed and high-resolution HLA genotyping was added so that TCR occurrence patterns could be studied. An earlier analysis of fewer than 750 of the donors used high-throughput TCR beta sequencing to judge whether each TCR beta V gene segment behaved as functional or pseudogenic. Rather than drawing on any new phenotypic data, the later analysis identified candidate immune exposures from TCR beta sequences and the way those sequences occurred across donors. The number of typed donors differed by locus: about 620-630 for A, B, C, DRB1 and DQB1; roughly 510 for DQA1; over 600 for DPA1; and 400 to 480 for DPB1. In a later genetic analysis, genome-wide SNP genotypes for about three fifths of the roughly 670 donors were used, and that subset was treated as a discovery cohort. Across approximately 400 genotyped donors of the cohort, an average of approximately 200,000 unique TCR beta nucleotide sequences per donor were sequenced, and 15% to 20% of those sequences were non-productive. Of the roughly 400 genotyped donors, roughly 80% were placed in the genetic ancestry cluster associated with self-reported Caucasian donors. Every discovery cohort repertoire had been produced on one sequencing platform. Donor age, sex, ethnicity and CMV serostatus were compiled alongside the repertoire data. Broad study findings and their caveats: Correlated functional status among segregating V segments might be attributable to linkage disequilibrium, but an unknown experimental factor could not be ruled out. Three of the identified cytomegalovirus-associated TCR beta chains were confirmed in vitro to be specific for cytomegalovirus antigens. A later analysis associated 16,951 TCR beta sequences with specific HLA alleles at a false discovery rate of 0.05. The authors suggested that the approach could potentially be generalized to other disease states and immunological phenotypes. Assigning TCR associations to individual alleles was difficult when HLA alleles, especially DR and DQ, strongly co-occurred. An earlier analysis of some 590 of the donors showed that most TCR beta V segments appeared in productive rearrangements either about 87% or about 30% of the time, which broadly matched IMGT annotations. The sequencing pipeline was judged likely to have produced a cluster of highly shared sequence variants as a technical artifact. Because HLA typing was unavailable for some donors at each locus, only the typed subset was used in association tests. Sequencing depth was assumed to be roughly uniform across donors in the presence/absence analyses, though that assumption may not hold. According to a later analysis, most CMV-associated TCR beta chains appeared to be HLA-restricted, and the HLA associations seemed to be driven largely by CMV exposure. Some 15 rarely observed V segments, including chromosome 9 orphons, were excluded from the earlier analysis of some 590 of the donors because counts were too low. A later analysis found that HLA-associated TCR beta chains were more clonally expanded and had lower generation probabilities than equally common non-associated chains. In a later analysis, the rate of TCR association differed among HLA loci, with DRB1 alleles having the most associated TCRs and HLA-C alleles having the fewest. Compared with the approximately 670-donor mean, donors in an Asian-associated ancestry cluster had fewer N-insertions in productive TCRs, according to a later genetic analysis. The study gave a list of more than 150 TCR beta chains associated with cytomegalovirus. The cohort was sequenced for TCR beta chains only, and without alpha or paired-chain data the features that could be detected were limited. A later analysis reported that several top co-occurrence clusters appeared linked to parvovirus B19, influenza, CMV and Epstein-Barr virus. Across donors, most TCR sequences were observed very rarely, whereas some public TCRs were present in many individuals. The classifier was reported to diagnose cytomegalovirus status with high specificity and sensitivity in both the original and validation cohorts. The 87-base-pair reads could not distinguish some IMGT-functional V segments, including TRBV6-2 and TRBV6-3, so those segments were excluded. In a later genetic analysis, a missense DCLRE1C variant was associated with V-gene and J-gene trimming of TCR beta chains, and the association was replicated in an independent cohort. A further reported finding was that TCR beta sequences accurately predicted the HLA-A and HLA-B alleles for most subjects in the first cohort. CMV serostatus was the only immune exposure information available for the cohort.

The CDR1 and CDR2 encoded by the germline V gene are SQVTM and ANQGSEA. From the cysteine through the phenylalanine, the CDR3 covers 14 amino acids. The read is trimmed to its CDR3 DNA, 42 bases read in frame from base 1. Trimming at the junction amounts to 1 base on V and 3 bases on J, and the germline ends lie 12 bases apart. Library method: the immunoSEQ multiplex PCR assay. A mixture of 60 forward primers for TCR Vbeta segments and 13 reverse primers for TCR Jbeta segments was used in the multiplex PCR. The CDR3 region of rearranged TCR beta genes was amplified from genomic DNA with a multiplex PCR assay. Amplified TCR beta libraries were sequenced as 87-base-pair reads on the Illumina HiSeq System. The paper's data handling went like this. Across the roughly 600 repertoires, a later analysis counted tens of millions of unique TCR beta chains, around 11 million of which were shared by at least two donors. Raw reads were error-corrected and collapsed into unique sequences with a nearest-neighbor algorithm that merged closely related sequences to remove PCR and sequencing errors. Alignment of CDR3 sequences to IMGT reference sequences was used to assign V, D and J gene segments. For a sequence to be retained, a match of at least six nucleotides to both a V gene segment and a J gene segment was required. A rearrangement was called productive if the CDR3 had no stop codons and remained in frame with V and J, and every other rearrangement was called non-productive. CDR3 was defined according to IMGT convention as the region running from the second conserved V-encoded cysteine to the conserved J-encoded phenylalanine. In an earlier analysis of approximately 500 of the donors, sequences lacking an unambiguous match to a single V gene segment were excluded. In an earlier analysis of some 590 of the donors, V segments were called functional above 56.7% productive rearrangements and were called segregating when the between-donor standard deviation exceeded 5%. A statistical classification framework was developed to diagnose cytomegalovirus status using the catalog of TCR beta chain sequences. In a later analysis, V and J genes were assigned by comparing TCR nucleotide sequences against IMGT/GENE-DB human TR gene sequences. Using the TCRdist pipeline, a later analysis assigned CDR3 sequences along with most-parsimonious VDJ recombination scenarios. A later analysis defined each TCR beta chain by its CDR3 amino acid sequence plus V-gene family, and excluded reads lacking a unique V-gene family. As a way to deal with suspected cross-contamination and a sequencing artifact, a later analysis dropped 640 or so nucleotide sequences that were highly shared and had low generation probability. A later analysis calculated a clonal expansion index for each public chain from normalized within-repertoire ranks of inferred template counts. A later analysis computed generation probabilities with a VDJ recombination model fitted to out-of-frame rearrangements, and checked the results against IGoR. A later analysis scored TCR-TCR, TCR-HLA and TCR-CMV co-occurrence with hypergeometric tests, applying a repertoire-size bias correction to TCR pairs. To estimate false discovery rates, a later analysis permuted the HLA or CMV assignments 20 times. In a later analysis, co-occurring TCRs were grouped using DBSCAN, with TCRdist sequence similarity added in when clustering inside HLA-allele-positive subsets. Co-occurrence clustering excluded repertoires with fewer than 30,000 or more than 120,000 public chains, plus five with anomalous nucleotide sharing. Held by TCRdb, this immuneACCESS table contains in-frame sequences only and omits some clones. Under half of the omission traces to an unresolved V gene where checked; the cause of the rest is unknown. V and J calls and clone size come straight from that table; D and trimming were deduced from the DNA. In this sample the table shows 120,000 or so clones, over 60% of which occur a single time. About 1.5% of the sample goes to the ten largest clones.

In total, more than 500 healthy bone marrow donors made up the cohort. At the time of sampling, every cohort member was nominally healthy, though immune exposures that went unrecorded were likely present. The donor was CMV seronegative and was included in the group of several hundred seronegative cohort members. A peripheral blood sample was collected from each donor, and TCR beta sequencing was performed on peripheral blood mononuclear cells. The Qiagen DNeasy Blood Extraction Kit was used to extract genomic DNA from the blood cell samples. This clone was counted between two and nine times. Its antigen is currently not known. The record has no base qualities; no much larger clone is one base away.

The clonotype was recovered from a man aged 18 to 30 in good health and CMV-seronegative. The V and J genes are TRBV29-1 and TRBJ1-2; the best D guess is TRBD1, with 6 bases matching. The sample comprised PBMCs. The CDR3: CSVEGEGGHYGYTF. The sequenced DNA: TGCAGCGTTGAAGGGGAGGGGGGTCACTATGGCTACACCTTC.